Listed below are T cell receptor beta chains from one sample, sequenced in a study of identical twins. One entry per CDR3 protein results from TCRdb running MiXCR on the 5' RACE reads. The sample carries around 340,000 distinct CDR3 sequences, around 9% recorded once. Sequences were obtained from naive T cells sorted from blood. These receptors originate from a woman aged 45 to 65 in good health. CDR3s include the opening cysteine and the closing phenylalanine or tryptophan. A D gene is named only where the DNA matches it firmly. Not all rows give a size; the values are once, few, many and, for expanded clones, a class.

j_gene	d_gene	v_gene	abundance	CDR3aa	CDR3nt
TRBJ1-2	NA	TRBV10-3	few	CAIRIDFANYGYTF	TGTGCCATCAGGATAGACTTTGCTAACTATGGCTACACCTTC
TRBJ1-5	NA	TRBV28	few	CASRPLVYGGDRPQHF	TGTGCCAGCAGACCCCTAGTATATGGGGGGGATCGGCCCCAGCATTTT
TRBJ2-2	TRBD2	TRBV20-1	few	CSAVDYSGRADGELFF	TGCAGTGCTGTAGATTATAGCGGGAGGGCAGACGGGGAGCTGTTTTTT
TRBJ2-7	TRBD1	TRBV7-9	few	CASSTTGVFDEQYF	TGTGCCAGCAGCACGACAGGGGTATTCGACGAGCAGTACTTC
TRBJ2-1	TRBD2	TRBV7-2	NA	CASSLTGSGTVDEQFF	TGTGCCAGCAGCTTAACCGGTAGCGGGACCGTCGATGAGCAGTTCTTC
TRBJ2-2	NA	TRBV20-1	NA	CSARDQVAGELFF	TGCAGTGCTAGGGACCAGGTTGCCGGGGAGCTGTTTTTT
TRBJ2-1	NA	TRBV29-1	NA	CSVEELTNEQFF	TGCAGCGTTGAAGAACTTACCAATGAGCAGTTCTTC
TRBJ2-2	NA	TRBV5-6	many	CASEGPSENGELFF	TGTGCCAGCGAGGGTCCTAGCGAGAACGGGGAGCTGTTTTTT
TRBJ2-1	NA	TRBV5-8	many	CASSLVTGSSYNEQFF	TGTGCCAGCAGCTTGGTTACAGGTTCCTCCTACAATGAGCAGTTCTTC
TRBJ1-1	NA	TRBV29-1	NA	CSATNTEAFF	TGCAGCGCGACTAACACTGAAGCTTTCTTT
TRBJ2-3	TRBD2	TRBV2	NA	CASSDWREKADTQYF	TGTGCCAGCAGTGACTGGCGGGAGAAGGCAGATACGCAGTATTTT